A single sample is the source of the 14 T cell receptor beta chains below, sequenced in a study of human T cells and chemical hapten exposure. TCRdb ran MiXCR on the RACE reads and lists one entry per CDR3 protein. Of tens of thousands of distinct CDR3 sequences listed, roughly 6.7% were seen once; the top ten hold about 1.5%. As to time point: pre-sensitization, week 0. Indicated treatment: therapeutic diphenylcyclopropenone sensitization with weekly scalp DPC. This specimen consisted of whole blood, obtained in connection with sensitization to the hapten diphenylcyclopropenone (DPC). Receptors were obtained from a woman in her 30s with alopecia areata. Some clones in this sample may be carry-over from other donors' samples.

This clonotype was counted many times. The chain couples TRBV16 to TRBJ1-1, with a weak D call TRBD1 (6 bases). The V gene's germline CDR1 is KGHSY and CDR2 FQNENV. V gave up 3 bases and J gave up 5 bases, with 16 bases separating them. CDR3 length: 15 amino acids. The CDR3 is CASSQRRGSNTEAFF. CDR3 bases: TGTGCCAGCAGCCAGAGAAGGGGGAGTAATACTGAAGCTTTCTTT.

Comments on this clonotype: A much larger clone differs from this one at a single base, so this may be a read error. Because it lacks the conserved phenylalanine or tryptophan at the end, this CDR3 is likely a read error. The rearrangement uses TRBV29-1 and TRBJ1-3; D ambiguous. Germline V gene sequence: CDR1 SQVTM, CDR2 ANQGSEA. Between the trimmed V and J ends, which lost 4 bases and 0 bases, there was a span of 10 bases. The CDR3 has 14 residues. The CDR3: CSVVGSTSGNTIYL. The CDR3 region has the DNA TGCAGCGTTGTCGGCAGCACCTCTGGAAACACCATATATCTT.

This clonotype has ten or more counts. The chain joins TRBV3-1 to TRBJ2-7; tentatively, D is TRBD2 (5 bases). CDR1 is LGHDT and CDR2 is YNNKEL in the germline V gene (reference sequence). The CDR3 is 11 residues long. The V and J ends lost 2 bases and 7 bases respectively, with 6 bases between them. CDR3 coding DNA: TGTGCCAGCAGCCAATCGGGGGAGCAGTACTTC. Translating it yields CASSQSGEQYF.

This clonotype was recorded many times. The chain has TRBV27 and TRBJ2-3; D is unresolved. Looked up from germline, CDR1 is MNHEY and CDR2 is SMNVEV (reference sequence). V gave up 2 bases and J gave up 5 bases, with 2 bases separating them. This CDR3 has 11 amino acids. The CDR3 DNA sequence: TGTGCCAGCAGTTTAAAAGATACGCAGTATTTT. Translated: CASSLKDTQYF.

The chain recombines TRBV20-1 with TRBJ2-7, with D maybe TRBD1 (6 bases). The germline V and J ends were trimmed by 5 bases and 7 bases, with 12 bases remaining between them. The CDR3 sequence is 11 residues long. CDR1 is DFQATT and CDR2 is SNEGSKA in the germline V gene (reference sequence). The CDR3 reads CSADHREEQYF. The CDR3 DNA is TGCAGTGCTGACCACAGGGAAGAGCAGTACTTC.

The chain recombines TRBV20-1 with TRBJ1-1; possible D gene TRBD1, 6 bases. Germline CDR1 reads DFQATT; CDR2 reads SNEGSKA (reference sequence). CDR3 size: 14 residues. Deletions cut 4 bases from V and 1 base from J, with 13 bases between. CDR3 loop: CSATKGTQNTEAFF. The CDR3 DNA is TGCAGTGCTACCAAAGGGACACAGAACACTGAAGCTTTCTTT.

This clonotype was seen ten or more times. This chain connects TRBV20-1 to TRBJ2-1; a possible D gene is TRBD2 (6 bases). Trimming removed 6 bases at V and 6 bases at J, with 18 bases between. Germline CDR1 DFQATT, CDR2 SNEGSKA (reference sequence). The CDR3 extends over 14 amino acids. For the CDR3, the DNA is TGCAGTGCCCCCTTTAGCGGCCCCCCCAATGAGCAGTTCTTC. As protein: CSAPFSGPPNEQFF.

This clonotype came up many times. The chain joins TRBV6-4 to TRBJ2-2; unclear D gene. Germline CDR1 MRHNA, CDR2 SNTAGT. Deletions cut 3 bases from V and 6 bases from J, with 11 bases between. This CDR3 region has 14 residues. For the CDR3, the DNA is TGTGCCAGCAGTGAGGGTGCGGAAGCCGGGGAGCTGTTTTTT. Translated: CASSEGAEAGELFF.

This clonotype occurred many times. This chain links TRBV30 with TRBJ1-1, with a tentative D call TRBD1 (6 bases). The CDR3 extends over 14 amino acids. Germline V gives CDR1 GTSNPN, CDR2 SVGIG (reference sequence). Deletions cut 0 bases from V and 4 bases from J, with 12 bases between. Here the CDR3 DNA reads TGTGCCTGGAGTGTCCGCAGGGGATTCACTGAAGCTTTCTTT. Protein product: CAWSVRRGFTEAFF.

This clonotype was detected ten times or more. Lacking the conserved final phenylalanine or tryptophan, this CDR3 likely reflects a read error. This chain links TRBV4-1 with TRBJ1-1, with D uncertain. The CDR3 loop spans 13 amino acids. V dropped 4 bases and J dropped 6 bases, with 12 bases sitting between them. Per the germline V gene, CDR1 is MGHRA and CDR2 is YSYEKL. For the CDR3, the DNA is TGCGCCAGCAGCCCCCGCCCGGCCCCTGAAGCTTTCTCT. Its translation is CASSPRPAPEAFS.

Ten or more counts support this clonotype. The chain is built from TRBV5-6 and TRBJ1-4; D call uncertain. The CDR3 length is 15 residues. The V gene lost 2 bases and the J gene lost 0 bases, with 8 bases spanning the gap. The germline gives CDR1 SGHDT, CDR2 YYEEEE. The CDR3 DNA reads as TGTGCCAGCAGCTTCAGGCCCTCAACTAATGAAAAACTGTTTTTT. It translates to CASSFRPSTNEKLFF. The full variable domain, in which reference TRBV5-6 and TRBJ1-4 provide the parts outside the CDR3, is DAGVTQSPTHLIKTRGQQVTLRCSPKSGHDTVSWYQQALGQGPQFIFQYYEEEERQRGNFPDRFSGHQFPNYSSELNVNALLLGDSALYLCASSFRPSTNEKLFFGSGTQLSVL.

This clonotype was picked up many times. The V call is TRBV5-4, the J call TRBJ1-2, with a possible D match to TRBD1 (5 bases). There are 15 residues in the CDR3. Trimming stripped 2 bases from V and 4 bases from J, with 15 bases between. Germline CDR1 reads SGHNT; CDR2 reads YYREEE (reference sequence). DNA of the CDR3: TGTGCCAGCAGCTTACCGGAGGGGCTCGCCTATGGCTACACCTTC. Encoded protein: CASSLPEGLAYGYTF.

This clonotype has a count of ten or more. This chain links TRBV7-6 with TRBJ2-1; D may be TRBD1 or TRBD2 (5 bases each). CDR3 length: 15 residues. Deletions cut 5 bases from V and 4 bases from J, with 15 bases between. Germline assignment: CDR1 SGHVS and CDR2 FNYEAQ. The CDR3 region has the DNA TGTGCCAGCAGCCCATCCGTGGGGGATTACAATGAGCAGTTCTTC. As protein: CASSPSVGDYNEQFF.

This clonotype was found many times. CDR3 region: CSVRGTGFTDTQYF. DNA of the CDR3: TGCAGCGTTCGCGGGACAGGGTTCACAGATACGCAGTATTTT. The rearrangement uses TRBV29-1 and TRBJ2-3, with 9 bases fitting TRBD1. The CDR3 spans 14 residues. The V gene end was trimmed by 5 bases and the J gene end by 2 bases; junction bases not matched to a gene: 5. CDR1 SQVTM and CDR2 ANQGSEA come from the germline V gene.